This T cell receptor beta chain originates from a study of shared clonotypes between healthy human individuals. Study-wide results and caveats: Clonotypes shared by all four donors outscored non-shared clonotypes in generation probability.

Germline loops: CDR1 SQVTM, CDR2 ANQGSEA. V lost 3 bases to trimming and J lost 4 bases; unmatched junction nucleotides: 5. The CDR3 is made up of 13 amino acids. With regard to this clone: What it binds is unknown.

Assay used: immunoSEQ multiplex PCR; TCRdb lists only in-frame clones, some missing. The data show approximately 1.1 million clones, about 80% seen once. The investigators split CD4+ cells into a CD45RA+ naive subset and a CD45RA-negative memory subset. Sequenced material: memory CD4+ T cells from PBMCs. Documented subset: CD45RA-negative fraction. This chain uses TRBV29-1 with TRBJ2-5; 7 bases fit TRBD2. The receptor comes from a man aged 18 to 30 in good health. Some clones in this sample may be carry-over from other donors' samples. CDR3 nucleotides: TGCAGCGTTGACGGGGGGTGGGGAGAGACCCAGTACTTC. Protein sequence: CSVDGGWGETQYF.